A selection of T cell receptor beta chains follows, all from one sample in a study of CD8+CD57+ T cells in acquired aplastic anemia. One entry per CDR3 protein results from TCRdb running MiXCR on the reads. Among some 170,000 distinct CDR3 sequences listed, less than 65% were seen once. The sample comprised sorted CD4+, CD8+, or CD8+CD57+ T cells (not recorded which) from PBMCs. The source of these receptors is a human donor with aplastic anemia. Each CDR3 is given with its conserved first and last residue. Each record gives: CDR3 length, clone size, J gene, D gene, V gene, CDR3 DNA, CDR3 protein. D genes are given only for firm matches. Clone size, where shown, is once, few, many, or a class for clones that have expanded.

23	-	TRBJ2-7	-	TRBV24-1	-	CATSVLQGQVCSVDGGVRNEQYF
13	once	TRBJ1-5	-	TRBV2	TGTGCCAGCAGTCAGCAGGTTGACCAGCCCCAGCATTTT	CASSQQVDQPQHF
11	many	TRBJ1-1	-	TRBV20-1	TGCAGTGCTAGAAAGGGGAACTACGCTTTCTTT	CSARKGNYAFF
14	many	TRBJ2-7	-	TRBV6-2/TRBV6-3	TGTGCCAGCAGTTATTGGAGCCGTTTCTACGAGCAGTACTTC	CASSYWSRFYEQYF
14	-	TRBJ2-5	-	TRBV9	TGTGCCAGCAGCGAGCGACTAGTAGGGGAGACCCAGTACTTC	CASSERLVGETQYF
16	few	TRBJ2-7	-	TRBV7-2	TGTGCCAGCAGCCAGGATTCCACGCGACGCTCCTACGAGCAGTACTTC	CASSQDSTRRSYEQYF
14	-	TRBJ2-3	TRBD2	TRBV11-3	TGTGCCAGCAGCCCGGGGGGGATGCAGGATACGCAGTATTTT	CASSPGGMQDTQYF
14	-	TRBJ2-7	-	TRBV20-1	TGCAGTGCTAGAGATGTGGGGCAGTCCTACGAGCAGTACTTC	CSARDVGQSYEQYF
12	-	TRBJ1-1	-	TRBV19	TGTGCCAGTAGTAGGGGGTGGAATGAAGCTTTCTTT	CASSRGWNEAFF
15	-	TRBJ2-3	-	TRBV2	TGTGCCAGCAGTTACTCGTGGGAGGAAACAGATACGCAGTATTTT	CASSYSWEETDTQYF
14	-	TRBJ2-3	TRBD1	TRBV19	TGTGCCAGTAGACTGACAGGGGGCGCTGATACGCAGTATTTT	CASRLTGGADTQYF
14	-	TRBJ1-1	-	TRBV11-2	TGTGCCAGCAGCCTTGGGGACGCGAACACTGAAGCTTTCTTT	CASSLGDANTEAFF
15	-	TRBJ1-1	TRBD1	TRBV7-3	TGTGCCAGCAGCTTAGGGACAGGGGGATTGACTGAAGCTTTCTTT	CASSLGTGGLTEAFF
16	-	TRBJ1-1	-	TRBV19	TGTGCCAGTAGCCTTTGGGGGGCGCATTGGAACACTGAAGCTTTCTTT	CASSLWGAHWNTEAFF
16	-	TRBJ1-5	-	TRBV19	TGTGCCAGTAGTAGAGGAGGGAATACGAGCAATCAGCCCCAGCATTTT	CASSRGGNTSNQPQHF
14	-	TRBJ1-6	-	TRBV29-1	TGCAGCGTCGCTAATGACATGGATAATTCACCCCTCCACTTT	CSVANDMDNSPLHF
16	-	TRBJ2-7	-	TRBV10-3	TGTGCCATCAGTGAGTCGTTCGGGTTCGGCTCCTACGAGCAGTACTTC	CAISESFGFGSYEQYF
18	-	TRBJ1-2	-	TRBV2	TGTGCCAGTTTTAAAGGGGCGGGACGGATGATAGCTAACTATGGCTACACCTTC	CASFKGAGRMIANYGYTF
15	-	TRBJ2-5	TRBD2	TRBV29-1	TGCAGCGTTGCTAAAGCGGGGGCCGGTCAAGAGACCCAGTACTTC	CSVAKAGAGQETQYF
17	-	TRBJ2-3	TRBD2	TRBV29-1	TGCAGCGTTGAACGTCCAGGACTAGCGGGGCGCACAGATACGCAGTATTTT	CSVERPGLAGRTDTQYF
15	-	TRBJ2-2	-	TRBV20-1	TGCAGTGCTAGAGATGACGGATCGAACACCGGGGAGCTGTTTTTT	CSARDDGSNTGELFF
14	-	TRBJ1-6	-	TRBV19	TGTGCCAGTAGGAACCCAGGGGCGAGGACAATCGTCCACTTT	CASRNPGARTIVHF
13	-	TRBJ2-7	-	TRBV7-7	TGTGCCAGCAGCATCTCTAGCGACTACGAGCAGTACTTC	CASSISSDYEQYF
14	few	TRBJ2-7	-	TRBV2	TGTGCCAGCACGAGGGACGGGACAACCTACGAGCAGTACTTC	CASTRDGTTYEQYF
15	once	TRBJ2-7	-	TRBV24-1	TGTGCCACCAGTCACAGCTTGGGGCAGACCTACGAGCAGTACTTC	CATSHSLGQTYEQYF
14	few	TRBJ2-7	-	TRBV10-3	TGTGCCATCAGTGAGTCGATAGGAAGCTACGAGCAGTACTTC	CAISESIGSYEQYF
16	few	TRBJ1-6	TRBD1	TRBV5-1	TGCGCCAGCAGCGACGGCTGGGGACAGGAAGATTCACCCCTCCACTTT	CASSDGWGQEDSPLHF
14	-	TRBJ2-7	-	TRBV15	TGTGCCACCAGCATCCAATCAGGAGCCTACGAGCAGTACTTC	CATSIQSGAYEQYF
15	-	TRBJ1-5	TRBD1	TRBV19	TGTGCCAGTTCCCTCGACAGGGTTAGGTATCAGCCCCAGCATTTT	CASSLDRVRYQPQHF
17	many	TRBJ2-7	TRBD1	TRBV6-1	TGTGCCAGCAGCAGGACAGGGGGCTACCTGATCTCCTACGAGCAGTACTTC	CASSRTGGYLISYEQYF
14	many	TRBJ2-7	TRBD1	TRBV6-5	TGTGCCAGCAGTTACGGACAGGGGGCTGGCGAGCAGTACTTC	CASSYGQGAGEQYF
15	many	TRBJ2-3	TRBD1	TRBV19	TGTGCCAGTAGTATCCGGCAGGGGGCGGATGATACGCAGTATTTT	CASSIRQGADDTQYF
15	few	TRBJ1-2	TRBD1	TRBV10-3	TGTGCCATCAGTGAGTCGACAGGGCCGAACTATGGCTACACCTTC	CAISESTGPNYGYTF
15	-	TRBJ1-5	TRBD1	TRBV10-3	TGTGCCAGCAGTGTCCCGACAGGGGTGAACCAGCCCCAGCATTTT	CASSVPTGVNQPQHF
13	-	TRBJ2-7	-	TRBV7-6	TGTGCCAGCGGGTCGGGTTCCATTTACGAGCAGTACTTC	CASGSGSIYEQYF
15	once	TRBJ2-3	TRBD2	TRBV7-2	TGTGCCAGCAGCTTAGTTAGCGGGGGTGGAGATACGCAGTATTTT	CASSLVSGGGDTQYF
12	-	TRBJ2-5	-	TRBV7-9	TGTGCCAGCTCACCGTCGATGGAGACCCAGTACTTC	CASSPSMETQYF
16	-	TRBJ1-4	TRBD1	TRBV11-3	TGTGCCAGCAGCCCAGGTCAAAACAGGGGCGGCGAAAAACTGTTTTTT	CASSPGQNRGGEKLFF
14	-	TRBJ2-5	-	TRBV2	TGTGCCAGCAGTGGTCTAACGGGCGTTGAGACCCAGTACTTC	CASSGLTGVETQYF
13	-	TRBJ2-7	-	TRBV20-1	TGCAGTGCTACTCATTGGACAAGCTACGAGCAGTACTTC	CSATHWTSYEQYF
11	many	TRBJ1-2	-	TRBV29-1	TGCAGCGTTATAGGACCCCTGGGCTACACCTTC	CSVIGPLGYTF
14	-	TRBJ2-7	TRBD2	TRBV10-3	TGTGCCATCAGTGGGTATAGCGGGGAGGGCGAGCAGTACTTC	CAISGYSGEGEQYF
14	-	TRBJ2-7	-	TRBV7-4	TGTGCCAGCAGCCAAGATAACAGAGACTACGAGCAGCACTTC	CASSQDNRDYEQHF
15	-	TRBJ1-1	-	TRBV5-8	TGTGCCAGCAAACAGGGTACGGGAGGGAGCACTGAAGCTTTCTTT	CASKQGTGGSTEAFF
16	many	TRBJ2-7	TRBD2	TRBV4-1	TGCGCCAGCAGCCCCGCAGCGGGGGGTTTTTCCTACGAGCAGTACTTC	CASSPAAGGFSYEQYF
15	-	TRBJ2-5	TRBD1	TRBV6-5	TGTGCCAGCAGTGACGACAGGGGCTACCAAGAGACCCAGTACTTC	CASSDDRGYQETQYF
15	many	TRBJ1-4	-	TRBV15	TGTGCCACCAGCAGAGATTACGGATCTAATGAAAAACTGTTTTTT	CATSRDYGSNEKLFF
13	-	TRBJ2-7	-	TRBV20-1	TGCAGTGCGCTCCGGGACGCGCTGGGGGAGCAGTACTTC	CSALRDALGEQYF
14	-	TRBJ2-7	TRBD1	TRBV25-1	TGTGCCAGCAGTGATGACAGGGGGTGGTCCGAGCAGTACTTC	CASSDDRGWSEQYF
14	once	TRBJ2-1	-	TRBV20-1	TGCAGTGCCAGGGGCACGAGCTCCTACAATGAGCAGTTCTTC	CSARGTSSYNEQFF
12	-	TRBJ2-7	-	TRBV25-1	TGTGCCAGCAGTGGGGACTTCTACGAGCAGTACTTC	CASSGDFYEQYF